A single sample is the source of the 20 T cell receptor beta chains below, sequenced in a study of vaccination and CD4 T cells after COVID-19. This sample's treatment: approximately nine-day PBMC culture with coronavirus spike peptide pools or control peptides (ViraFEST assay). Researchers used the Oncomine TCR Beta short-read assay to sequence DNA from cultured CD4+ T cells. Each CDR3 protein is one row after TCRdb ran MiXCR on the PCR reads. Counted here are about 12,000 distinct CDR3 sequences, over 30% occurring once; the ten biggest clones make up around 19%. Their antigens remain unidentified. Sequenced sample: cultured CD4+ T cells from blood. The receptors shown here come from a human donor with COVID-19.

The V gene is TRBV12-1, the J gene TRBJ2-1; the table's D call, TRBD2, has no DNA check behind it. TRBV12-1 is described as a pseudogene. CDR3 length: 15 residues. CDR3 in DNA: TGTGCCAGCAGCTGCGGACTAGCGGAATACAATGAGCAGTTCTTC. Translated: CASSCGLAEYNEQFF.

CDR3 amino acids: CSVGPGSNTGELFF. For the CDR3, the DNA is TGCAGCGTTGGCCCCGGTTCGAACACCGGGGAGCTGTTTTTT. V is TRBV29-1 and J is TRBJ2-2; D is undetermined. The germline gives CDR1 SQVTM, CDR2 ANQGSEA. Trimming took off 4 bases at V and 0 bases at J, with 9 bases between the two ends. The CDR3 loop spans 14 amino acids.

V gene TRBV20-1 combines with J gene TRBJ2-3, with D perhaps matching TRBD1 (7 bases). Germline V gene sequence: CDR1 DFQATT, CDR2 SNEGSKA (reference sequence). The V and J ends lost 6 bases and 2 bases respectively, with 18 bases between them. The CDR3 consists of 15 residues. CDR3 region: CSAGGRGLNTDTQYF. The DNA of the CDR3 is TGCAGTGCAGGGGGCCGCGGACTAAACACAGATACGCAGTATTTT.

The rearrangement uses TRBV28 and TRBJ2-7; TRBD1 agrees at 9 bases. J gave up 2 bases and V 6 bases, and 5 bases lay outside the gene matches. Germline loops: CDR1 MDHEN, CDR2 SYDVKM. The CDR3 runs to 14 residues. The DNA for the CDR3 is TGTGCCAGCAGCTTCGGGGACAGGGCCTACGAGCAGTACTTC. This translates into CASSFGDRAYEQYF.

The rearrangement uses TRBV12-3 or TRBV12-4 and TRBJ1-1, with TRBD1 as a possible D gene (6 bases). This CDR3 region has 14 residues. V gave up 5 bases and J gave up 2 bases, with 12 bases separating them. This chain's CDR3 is CASSLWTVNTEAFF. CDR3 bases: TGTGCCAGCAGTCTTTGGACAGTAAACACTGAAGCTTTCTTT.

In its sample, this clonotype was seen a few times. The rearrangement links TRBV20-1 to TRBJ2-2; the D gene is possibly TRBD2 (5 bases). Trimming took 0 bases from V and 7 from J, leaving 15 bases between them. The CDR3 has 15 amino acids. Germline V gene lookup returns CDR1 DFQATT and CDR2 SNEGSKA (reference sequence). The CDR3 bases are TGCAGTGCTAGAGACGGGGTAATGGGTTACGGGGAGCTGTTTTTT. This encodes CSARDGVMGYGELFF.

Within the sample, this clonotype is medium-sized (0.01 to 0.1%). The chain has TRBV24-1 and TRBJ2-3; tentatively, D is TRBD1 (6 bases). Trimming pared 4 bases from V and 5 bases from J, leaving 12 bases between. The germline V gene has CDR1 KGHDR and CDR2 SFDVKD. The CDR3 has 14 amino acids. The CDR3 region is CATSESGAGDTQYF. The CDR3 DNA sequence: TGTGCCACCAGTGAGTCAGGGGCGGGAGATACGCAGTATTTT.

A few counts support this clonotype. The chain links TRBV7-2 to TRBJ1-5; no reliable D call. Per germline, CDR1 SGHTA and CDR2 FQGNSA. V lost 5 bases and J lost 1, with 15 bases in between. There are 16 residues in the CDR3. Written as DNA, the CDR3 is TGTGCCAGCAGCCGACAAAGGTCGGGAAGCAATCAGCCCCAGCATTTT. This gives the protein CASSRQRSGSNQPQHF. Together with reference TRBV7-2 and TRBJ1-5, the CDR3 gives the full variable domain: GAGVSQSPSNKVTEKGKDVELRCDPISGHTALYWYRQSLGQGLEFLIYFQGNSAPDKSGLPSDRFSAERTGGSVSTLTIQRTQQEDSAVYLCASSRQRSGSNQPQHFGDGTRLSIL.

This clonotype was seen a handful of times. As DNA, the CDR3 is TGTGCCAGCACCCTACCGCGGGGTCAGGGGACCCAGTACTTC. Protein sequence: CASTLPRGQGTQYF. The V gene is TRBV7-2, the J gene TRBJ2-5; possibly TRBD2 for D (6 bases). Deletions cut 7 bases from V and 7 bases from J, with 19 bases between. In germline, CDR1 is SGHTA, CDR2 FQGNSA. CDR3 length: 14 residues.

V is TRBV5-1 and J is TRBJ2-5; 8 nucleotides match TRBD2. Germline CDR1 SGHRS, CDR2 YFSETQ. Germline trimming cut 2 bases from V and 5 bases from J; bases unmatched to any gene: 5. The CDR3 is 14 residues long. CDR3 sequence reads: CASSLSGGPETQYF. CDR3 in DNA: TGCGCCAGCAGCTTAAGCGGGGGTCCGGAGACCCAGTACTTC.

This clonotype was seen a handful of times. The chain combines TRBV5-4 with TRBJ2-5; D is possibly TRBD1 (6 bases). This CDR3 is 13 amino acids long. Trimming removed 4 bases from V and 5 bases from J, with 12 bases in between. Per germline, CDR1 SGHNT and CDR2 YYREEE (reference sequence). The CDR3 sequence is CASSDQGSETQYF. CDR3 nucleotide sequence: TGTGCCAGCAGCGATCAGGGGTCGGAGACCCAGTACTTC.

The rearrangement uses TRBV30 and TRBJ1-1; D unresolved. Trimming cost V 7 bases and J 1 base, with 7 bases left between them. There are 11 residues in the CDR3. From germline, CDR1 is GTSNPN and CDR2 SVGIG (reference sequence). CDR3 DNA sequence: TGTGCCTACAACCGGAACACTGAAGCTTTCTTT. Encoded protein: CAYNRNTEAFF.

The V call is TRBV15, the J call TRBJ2-4, with a tentative D call TRBD1 (5 bases). This CDR3 region has 15 residues. V lost 1 base to trimming and J lost 6 bases, with 13 bases between them. Germline lookup yields CDR1 LNHNV and CDR2 YYDKDF (reference sequence). The CDR3, as DNA: TGTGCCACCAGCAGAGGTGGGGCGCAGGGAAACATTCAGTACTTC. Protein sequence: CATSRGGAQGNIQYF.

In its sample, this clonotype was seen a few times. The chain recombines TRBV7-2 with TRBJ2-7; D not certain. The CDR3 is 12 amino acids. Deletions cut 5 bases from V and 4 bases from J, with 9 bases between. Germline loops: CDR1 SGHTA, CDR2 FQGNSA. CDR3 DNA sequence: TGTGCCAGCAGCCCCAAATTATACGAGCAGTACTTC. Translating it yields CASSPKLYEQYF.

This chain links TRBV5-4 with TRBJ2-2; 9 bases map to TRBD2. The CDR3 has 18 amino acids. Germline-derived CDR1 and CDR2 are SGHNT and YYREEE (reference sequence). The trim removed 4 bases at V and 0 bases at J, leaving 10 bases unmatched. The CDR3 protein is CASSAARSGGSNTGELFF. Written as DNA, the CDR3 is TGTGCCAGCAGCGCCGCTCGTAGCGGGGGCTCGAACACCGGGGAGCTGTTTTTT.

This clonotype turned up a few times. The chain has TRBV10-3 and TRBJ1-1; 9 nucleotides align to TRBD1. In germline, CDR1 is ENHRY, CDR2 SYGVKD. This CDR3 comprises 16 residues. V lost 5 bases and J lost 0; bases outside the gene matches: 7. CDR3 in amino acids: CAISTLDRGVNTEAFF. The CDR3 DNA follows: TGTGCCATCAGTACATTGGACAGGGGTGTGAACACTGAAGCTTTCTTT.

This clonotype was observed a handful of times. The chain carries TRBV6-5 and TRBJ2-7; the D gene is possibly TRBD2 (5 bases). V lost 0 bases to trimming and J lost 2 bases, with 11 bases between them. The CDR3 totals 15 residues. CDR1 is MNHEY and CDR2 is SVGAGI in the germline V gene. CDR3 sequence: CASSYSSGKAYEQYF. The DNA for the CDR3 is TGTGCCAGCAGTTACTCTTCGGGGAAGGCCTACGAGCAGTACTTC.

The chain employs TRBV6-1 and TRBJ2-2; maybe TRBD2 (6 bases). Trimming took 3 bases from V and 6 from J, leaving 20 bases between them. The CDR3 runs to 17 residues. Germline CDR1 MNHNS, CDR2 SASEGT. In DNA form, the CDR3 reads TGTGCCAGCAGTGATCCAGGGAGGACTTCATATTCCGGGGAGCTGTTTTTT. This gives the protein CASSDPGRTSYSGELFF.

The gene calls are TRBV5-8 and TRBJ2-5; 7 bases agree with TRBD2. This CDR3 has 14 residues. Germline V gene sequence: CDR1 SGHTS, CDR2 YDEGEE. V was clipped by 4 bases and J by 3 bases; unmatched bases: 6. CDR3 residues: CASSPRLAEETQYF. The CDR3 DNA reads as TGTGCCAGCAGCCCGCGACTAGCTGAAGAGACCCAGTACTTC.

V is TRBV20-1 and J is TRBJ2-5; no firm D call. The CDR3 spans 11 residues. Trimming pared 6 bases from V and 5 bases from J, leaving 10 bases between. Per the germline V gene, CDR1 is DFQATT and CDR2 is SNEGSKA (reference sequence). CDR3 nucleotide sequence: TGCAGTGCCAGGACCGCGGAGACCCAGTACTTC. Protein product: CSARTAETQYF.